These 8 T cell receptor beta chains were all obtained from the same sample, sequenced in a study of blood T cell repertoires in COVID-19. TCRdb keeps only in-frame clones here, not all; method: immunoSEQ multiplex PCR. Of about 26,000 clones listed, roughly 90% are singletons. The sequenced sample consisted of peripheral blood. All receptors derive from a human donor in a cohort sampled during active COVID-19.

The chain links TRBV27 to TRBJ2-5; D is possibly TRBD1 (6 bases). CDR3 length equals 14 residues. Germline V lookup: CDR1 MNHEY, CDR2 SMNVEV (reference sequence). V was clipped by 3 bases and J by 2 bases, with 10 bases between them. The CDR3 is CASSFGGGQETQYF. The CDR3 DNA sequence: TGTGCCAGCAGTTTTGGGGGCGGACAAGAGACCCAGTACTTC.

The CDR3 is CASSQDTGTHYNSPLHF. In DNA form, the CDR3 reads TGTGCCAGCAGCCAAGACACCGGGACACACTATAATTCACCCCTCCACTTT. V and J are TRBV3-1 (or the pseudogene TRBV3-2) and TRBJ1-6; perhaps TRBD1 as D (6 bases). Germline V gene lookup returns CDR1 LGHDT and CDR2 YNNKEL (reference sequence). V was cut by 0 bases and J by 3 bases, with 12 bases left in between. The CDR3 extends over 17 amino acids.

The chain is built from TRBV10-1 and TRBJ1-4; TRBD1 agrees at 8 bases. This CDR3 spans 14 amino acids. Trimming cost V 8 bases and J 5 bases; bases outside gene matches: 7. Per the germline V gene, CDR1 is WNHNN and CDR2 is SYGVQD (reference sequence). CDR3 coding DNA: TGCGCCAGCTCGGACAGGGTCGACAATGAAAAACTGTTTTTT. As protein: CASSDRVDNEKLFF.

CDR3 DNA: TGTGCCAGCAGCCCCTGGGGCGGGGTGAGCTCCTACAATGAGCAGTTCTTC. Translated: CASSPWGGVSSYNEQFF. V and J are TRBV14 and TRBJ2-1; the D gene is possibly TRBD2 (6 bases). This CDR3 comprises 17 residues. Trimming stripped 4 bases from V and 0 bases from J, with 16 bases between. Germline CDR1 reads SGHDN; CDR2 reads FVKESK.

V and J are TRBV6-2 or TRBV6-3 and TRBJ2-3, with TRBD2 matching over 14 bases. Germline values: CDR1 MNHEY, CDR2 SVGEGT. The CDR3 is made up of 19 amino acids. Unmatched junction bases numbered 10, after V lost 5 bases and J lost 0 bases. CDR3 sequence (DNA): TGTGCCAGCAGTCCCCCCTCCTGGACTAGCGGGGGGAGCACAGATACGCAGTATTTT. It is translated as CASSPPSWTSGGSTDTQYF.

DNA for the CDR3: TGTGCCAGTACCGATAGAGGACAGACGAGCTCTGGAAACACCATATATTTT. Its translation is CASTDRGQTSSGNTIYF. This chain connects TRBV19 to TRBJ1-3, with D perhaps matching TRBD1 (6 bases). V shed 7 bases and J shed 0 bases, with 19 bases lying between them. The CDR3 totals 17 residues. Germline V gene data show CDR1 as LNHDA and CDR2 as SQIVND (reference sequence). Variable domain in full (rest from reference TRBV19 and TRBJ1-3): DGGITQSPKYLFRKEGQNVTLSCEQNLNHDAMYWYRQDPGQGLRLIYYSQIVNDFQKGDIAEGYSVSREKKESFPLTVTSAQKNPTAFYLCASTDRGQTSSGNTIYFGEGSWLTVV.

The chain recombines TRBV3-1 (or the pseudogene TRBV3-2) with TRBJ1-3; D gene unclear. This CDR3 is 15 amino acids long. The V and J ends lost 4 bases and 9 bases respectively, with 19 bases between them. Germline lookup yields CDR1 LGHDT and CDR2 YNNKEL (reference sequence). CDR3 bases: TGTGCCAGCAGCCCTGCTGAGGGCCTGCGTGTCACCATATATTTT. Translated, it gives CASSPAEGLRVTIYF.

The chain joins TRBV5-5 to TRBJ1-4, with a weak D call TRBD1 (6 bases). This CDR3 spans 14 amino acids. Trimming cost V 0 bases and J 5 bases, with 8 bases left between them. Per the germline V gene, CDR1 is SGHKS and CDR2 is YYEKEE (reference sequence). CDR3: CASSLEGGNEKLFF. CDR3 coding DNA: TGTGCCAGCAGCTTGGAAGGGGGAAATGAAAAACTGTTTTTT.